This TCR beta chain was found in a study of precursors of human CD4 cytotoxic T cells (dated by TCRdb to 2016 to 2019). In terms of the full investigation: CD4+ memory subsets from about 13 donors in total were covered by the bulk TCR-seq analysis. Sequences for both the TCRalpha and TCRbeta chains came out of the TCR-seq analysis of about 14 donors (table S7).

The germline V gene encodes CDR1 KGHDR and CDR2 SFDVKD. Including cysteine and phenylalanine, the CDR3 has 13 amino acids. Left in the record is the CDR3 DNA by itself, 39 bases read in frame from the first base. What the study reported, not specific to this receptor: Compared with the TCM and TEM subsets, the IL-7Rhigh and IL-7R- TEMRA subsets had more restricted TCR repertoires, marked by lower diversity and more expanded clonotypes. Expanded effector clonotypes accounted for a larger share of IL-7Rhigh TEMRA clonotypes than of TEM or TCM clonotypes. According to the authors, a human observational design cannot definitively establish the direction of differentiation between precursor and effector cells. Some bulk TCR-seq comparisons included only about 95% of the 14 donors, suggesting not every subset was available for every donor.

Note on this clonotype: No cognate antigen has been identified for it. The junction differs from germline at one of its ends, possibly a read error.

To test a precursor-effector relationship among CD4 cytotoxic T cells, bulk UMI-based TCR sequencing was performed on four sorted CD4+ memory subsets (TCM, TEM, IL-7Rhigh TEMRA, IL-7R- TEMRA). The cells came from peripheral blood mononuclear cells that had been isolated from human blood. The instrument was an Illumina MiSeq. As for the authors' bioinformatics: To quantify repertoire diversity, the Shannon-Wiener index was calculated using VDJtools. Expanded TCRbeta clonotypes were defined as those with a clonotype frequency of at least 3. Using fastp at Q25 and MiXCR, TCRdb reprocessed the public reads and kept productive beta chains. Rows with a matching CDR3 protein are joined into one entry that keeps the most common DNA and genes. The V and J calls come from TCRdb's annotation, not from the publication. In this sample the table shows fewer than 950 distinct CDR3 sequences, more than 15% of which occur a single time. The top ten clonotypes cover about 9.4% of the sample.

The chain is assembled from TRBV24-1 and TRBJ2-1; 9 central bases correspond to TRBD2. Sequenced sample: memory CD4+ T cells from blood (PBMCs). The TCR sequence derives from a human donor in good health. Read as DNA, the sequence is TGCGCCACCAGTAGCGGGAGATATGTTGAGCAGTTCTTC. Its product reads: CATSSGRYVEQFF.